Listed below are T cell receptor beta chains from one sample, sequenced in a study of siplizumab effects on memory and regulatory T cells. Measured with immunoSEQ multiplex PCR; TCRdb has only the in-frame clones, and not every one. The sample includes roughly 69,000 clones, over 65% seen only once; the top ten take approximately 3.8%. Sample: memory CD4+ T cells sorted from blood. These receptor sequences come from a human donor in good health. CDR3s include the opening cysteine and the closing phenylalanine or tryptophan.

V gene	J gene	CDR3 length	CDR3 protein
TRBV6-4	TRBJ2-2	15	CASSVLAGVIGELFF
TRBV2	TRBJ2-5	12	CASSYSPETQYF
TRBV4-1	TRBJ2-7	13	CASSRQDSTEQYF
TRBV18	TRBJ2-1	16	CASSPIKQGISGEQFF
TRBV6-1	TRBJ2-3	14	CASSSGGGTDTQYF
TRBV2	TRBJ2-5	13	CASSRTGEETQYF
TRBV2	TRBJ2-5	13	CASSVDRGQTQYF
TRBV6-5	TRBJ1-2	14	CASRPGGVVRGYTF
TRBV27	TRBJ2-2	18	CASRGGLAGGSNTGELFF
TRBV7-3	TRBJ2-2	16	CASSLTGGTNTGELFF
TRBV18	TRBJ1-2	14	CASSPPARAVGYTF
TRBV20-1	TRBJ2-7	11	CSAREGPVQYF
TRBV5-1	TRBJ1-3	14	CASSSGTKQGTIYF
TRBV28	TRBJ2-1	13	CASSQGLRNEQFF
TRBV9	TRBJ2-1	13	CASSVAGSNEQFF
TRBV2	TRBJ1-1	10	CASSSYEAFF
TRBV19	TRBJ2-2	14	CASMGALRNGELFF
TRBV19	TRBJ2-1	14	CASSMGRGGNEQFF
TRBV9	TRBJ2-2	17	CASSVVDGGKNTGELFF
TRBV5-4	TRBJ2-7	15	CASSQGGGDSYEQYF
TRBV7-2	TRBJ2-5	13	CASSLGPQETQYF
TRBV2	TRBJ2-7	14	CAKQRAQSSYEQYF
TRBV19	TRBJ1-1	14	CASSKQVTGPEAFF
TRBV6-1	TRBJ1-6	17	CASSGGIRGPYNSPLHF
TRBV6-1	TRBJ1-5	15	CASSESGYSNQPQHF
TRBV2	TRBJ1-4	15	CASSEEAAEWEKLFF
TRBV28	TRBJ2-7	17	CASSSYTPGQILYEQYF
TRBV29-1	TRBJ2-5	13	CSVVGQPGETQYF
TRBV6-4	TRBJ1-1	14	CASSDSMGRSEAFF
TRBV7-8	TRBJ2-1	13	CASSWTPYNEQFF
TRBV5-1	TRBJ2-3	17	CASSLATGTWGTDTQYF